One sample yielded the 23 T cell receptor beta chains listed below, sequenced in a study of chronic HIV infection and antiretroviral therapy. TCRdb called the 5' RACE reads again in MiXCR, with one record for every CDR3 protein. The table has about 38,000 distinct CDR3 sequences, 7% to 10% seen once. Source material: peripheral blood. These receptors all come from an adult who had HIV and had not received antiretroviral therapy, or was an uninfected healthy control (not recorded which).

This clonotype has at least ten counts. No conserved phenylalanine or tryptophan ends this CDR3, so it is likely a read error. It is unclear where the CDR3 begins or ends on the DNA, so no DNA is shown, and the CDR3 is as TCRdb lists it. The V gene is TRBV7-4, the J gene TRBJ2-7; TRBD1 reflects the table's D call only, with no check against the DNA. Germline assignment: CDR1 SGHVT and CDR2 SQSDAQ. The CDR3 has 10 amino acids, counting both end residues. The CDR3 protein is CASPSSEGQC.

This clonotype was counted a few times. The rearrangement joins TRBV10-3 to TRBJ2-1; weak D call: TRBD2 (6 bases). Germline V CDR1 and CDR2: ENHRY, SYGVKD. The length of the CDR3 is 13 residues. The germline V and J ends were trimmed by 10 bases and 2 bases, with 12 bases remaining between them. This CDR3 is CATRLEPYNEQFF. CDR3 coding DNA: TGTGCCACCCGACTAGAACCCTACAATGAGCAGTTCTTC.

This clonotype was recorded many times. The chain uses TRBV7-2 and TRBJ2-3; D gene unclear. CDR1 and CDR2 (germline): SGHTA, FQGNSA. Trimming took off 0 bases at V and 4 bases at J, with 8 bases between the two ends. This CDR3 is built from 14 residues. CDR3 sequence reads: CASSLALHADTQYF. The CDR3 nucleotides are TGTGCCAGCAGCTTAGCCCTCCACGCAGATACGCAGTATTTT.

The rearrangement links TRBV6-5 to TRBJ1-1; D perhaps matches TRBD1 (5 bases). Germline-derived CDR1 and CDR2 are MNHEY and SVGAGI. The CDR3 consists of 16 residues. Deletions cut 5 bases from V and 3 bases from J, with 19 bases between. CDR3 bases: TGTGCCAGCAGTCCCCAAGGGGCTTCTTTCTACACTGAAGCTTTCTTT. It translates to CASSPQGASFYTEAFF.

This clonotype showed up many times. The chain combines TRBV7-2 with TRBJ2-1; 7 bases line up with TRBD2. The germline CDR1 and CDR2 sequences are SGHTA and FQGNSA. The CDR3 extends over 15 amino acids. The V gene end was trimmed by 3 bases and the J gene end by 3 bases; junction bases not matched to a gene: 5. The CDR3 DNA reads as TGTGCCAGCAGCTTCGCCAGGGAGGGCTACAATGAGCAGTTCTTC. This codes for CASSFAREGYNEQFF.

In this sample, this clonotype turned up a few times. J is TRBJ2-3 and V is TRBV7-2; 13 bases match TRBD2. V lost 5 bases, J lost 4 bases, and 9 bases stayed unmatched. This CDR3 has 17 amino acids. Germline V gene data show CDR1 as SGHTA and CDR2 as FQGNSA. The DNA of the CDR3 is TGTGCCAGCAGCAAGACACGGACTAGCGGGAGCGCAGATACGCAGTATTTT. This sequence encodes CASSKTRTSGSADTQYF.

V is TRBV4-3 and J is TRBJ2-1; possible D gene TRBD2, 6 bases. The germline V and J ends were trimmed by 1 base and 9 bases, with 13 bases remaining between them. CDR1 and CDR2 from the germline V gene are LGHNA and YSLEER. The CDR3 loop spans 14 amino acids. The CDR3 loop reads CASSQVVREPEQFF. The CDR3 DNA is TGCGCCAGCAGCCAAGTCGTTCGGGAGCCTGAGCAGTTCTTC.

This clonotype appeared a few times. The chain carries TRBV20-1 and TRBJ2-3, with a weak D call TRBD1 (6 bases). The CDR3 has 16 residues. Trimming removed 4 bases from V and 2 bases from J, with 19 bases in between. From germline, CDR1 is DFQATT and CDR2 SNEGSKA (reference sequence). The DNA of the CDR3 is TGCAGTGCTAATAACCGTGACAGGAGCATCACAGATACGCAGTATTTT. This gives the protein CSANNRDRSITDTQYF.

A remark on this clonotype: Mismatch with germline at one junction end may stem from a read error. The gene calls are TRBV5-1 and TRBJ1-1, with a weak D call TRBD1 (6 bases). CDR1 and CDR2 (germline): SGHRS, YFSETQ. The CDR3 is made up of 12 amino acids. The CDR3 DNA is TGCGCCAGCAGCTTGGGGGACACTGAAACTTTCTTT. It codes for CASSLGDTETFF.

This clonotype was observed at least ten times. The J gene is TRBJ1-5, the V gene TRBV28, with 10 bases matching TRBD1. The CDR3 totals 16 residues. V lost 6 bases, J lost 5 bases, and 10 bases stayed unmatched. CDR1 and CDR2 (germline): MDHEN, SYDVKM. The CDR3 sequence is CASSSPGTGVDQPQHF. In DNA form, the CDR3 reads TGTGCCAGCAGCTCACCCGGGACAGGGGTGGATCAGCCCCAGCATTTT.

The chain employs TRBV21-1 and TRBJ1-4; the table gives TRBD1 as D, unverified against the DNA. TRBV21-1 constitutes a pseudogene. The CDR3 length is 16 residues. The CDR3 protein is CASSKFPGTENEKLFF. CDR3 bases: TGTGCCAGCAGCAAATTTCCCGGGACAGAGAATGAAAAACTGTTTTTT.

This clonotype was observed many times. This rearrangement joins TRBV28 to TRBJ1-2; D not resolved. V lost 8 bases to trimming and J lost 5 bases, with 15 bases between them. This CDR3 comprises 13 residues. CDR1 is MDHEN, CDR2 SYDVKM, per germline. As DNA, the CDR3 is TGTGCCAGCCGCGAGTTGGAGTGGTATGGCTACACCTTC. Translated: CASRELEWYGYTF.

CDR3 residues: CASSLGAAYEQYF. CDR3 nucleotide sequence: TGTGCCAGCAGTTTAGGGGCAGCCTACGAGCAGTACTTC. V and J are TRBV28 and TRBJ2-7; possible D gene TRBD1, 5 bases. V lost 2 bases and J 2 bases, leaving 7 bases between the germline ends. The CDR3 is 13 residues long. Per germline, CDR1 MDHEN and CDR2 SYDVKM. The full variable domain, its missing parts supplied by reference TRBV28 and TRBJ2-7, is DVKVTQSSRYLVKRTGEKVFLECVQDMDHENMFWYRQDPGLGLRLIYFSYDVKMKEKGDIPEGYSVSREKKERFSLILESASTNQTSMYLCASSLGAAYEQYFGPGTRLTVT.

The CDR3 region is CASSFSSAGGGDEQFF. The CDR3 DNA is TGTGCCAGCAGCTTTTCGTCAGCGGGAGGGGGGGATGAGCAGTTCTTC. This sequence joins TRBV11-3 and TRBJ2-1; TRBD2 matches 10 bases. The CDR3 covers 16 residues. Looked up from germline, CDR1 is SGHNT and CDR2 is YENEEA. Germline trimming cut 3 bases from V and 8 bases from J; bases unmatched to any gene: 10.

Turning to this clonotype: A much larger clone sits a single nucleotide away, making a read error possible. V and J are TRBV15 and TRBJ2-3; D may correspond to TRBD1 or TRBD2 (6 bases each). CDR3 size: 15 residues. The germline gives CDR1 LNHNV, CDR2 YYDKDF (reference sequence). Here the CDR3 DNA reads TGTACCACCAGCAGAGGGGGGCAGGGCACAGATACGCAGTATTTT. Its translation: CTTSRGGQGTDTQYF.

This chain connects TRBV28 to TRBJ2-5; TRBD2 aligns across 9 bases. The length of the CDR3 is 18 residues. With 1 base clipped from V and 2 bases from J, the junction kept 11 bases outside the gene matches. Germline-derived CDR1 and CDR2 are MDHEN and SYDVKM. The CDR3 bases are TGTGCCAGCAGTTTATCCCTTAGGGCGGGAGGGCTTCAAGAGACCCAGTACTTC. Translating gives CASSLSLRAGGLQETQYF.

This clonotype showed up many times. The chain employs TRBV5-1 and TRBJ1-1; possibly TRBD1 for D (5 bases). The germline V gene encodes CDR1 SGHRS and CDR2 YFSETQ. Between the trimmed V and J ends, which lost 0 bases and 2 bases, there was a span of 23 bases. The CDR3 is made up of 19 amino acids. As DNA, the CDR3 is TGCGCCAGCAGCTTGGAGATATTTTGGGGACGTAAAACTAACACTGAAGCTTTCTTT. Translated: CASSLEIFWGRKTNTEAFF. The full variable domain, completed using reference TRBV5-1 and TRBJ1-1, is KAGVTQTPRYLIKTRGQQVTLSCSPISGHRSVSWYQQTPGQGLQFLFEYFSETQRNKGNFPGRFSGRQFSNSRSEMNVSTLELGDSALYLCASSLEIFWGRKTNTEAFFGQGTRLTVV.

The chain employs TRBV7-9 and TRBJ2-5, with D unresolved. CDR1 SEHNR and CDR2 FQNEAQ come from the germline V gene (reference sequence). V lost 0 bases, J lost 5 bases, and 10 bases lay in between. The CDR3 covers 14 residues. The CDR3 coding sequence is TGTGCCAGCAGCTTAGCCGCGTTGGCGGAGACCCAGTACTTC. Translation gives CASSLAALAETQYF.

This clonotype was counted many times. The rearrangement uses TRBV20-1 and TRBJ2-7, with D maybe TRBD2 (6 bases). The CDR3 covers 14 residues. From germline, CDR1 is DFQATT and CDR2 SNEGSKA (reference sequence). V lost 6 bases and J 0 bases, leaving 15 bases between the germline ends. CDR3 sequence reads: CSAPRLVSSYEQYF. The CDR3 DNA reads TGCAGTGCACCCCGACTAGTTAGCTCCTACGAGCAGTACTTC.

V gene TRBV20-1 combines with J gene TRBJ2-1; D is possibly TRBD2 (5 bases). Trimming shortened V by 1 base and J by 7 bases, and 11 bases separated the two germline ends. The CDR3 has 13 residues. Germline V gene sequence: CDR1 DFQATT, CDR2 SNEGSKA (reference sequence). Written as DNA, the CDR3 is TGCAGTGCTAGAGTCGGGGTAAGGAATGAGCAGTTCTTC. The encoded protein is CSARVGVRNEQFF.

This clonotype was counted at least ten times. The chain uses TRBV5-1 and TRBJ2-7; D gene uncertain. Germline CDR1 reads SGHRS; CDR2 reads YFSETQ. The CDR3 covers 12 residues. V lost 4 bases and J lost 2, with 7 bases in between. CDR3 sequence: CASSLDAYEQYF. Here the CDR3 DNA reads TGCGCCAGCAGCCTGGATGCCTACGAGCAGTACTTC.

This clonotype appeared a few times. The chain links TRBV20-1 to TRBJ2-3; 8 bases fit TRBD2. The CDR3 is made up of 15 amino acids. CDR1 and CDR2 from the germline V gene are DFQATT and SNEGSKA (reference sequence). Trimming took 5 bases from V and 8 from J; bases not matched to a gene: 15. The DNA for the CDR3 is TGCAGTGCTCCGTTTAGCGGGGAAGGCTCCGCTACGCAGTATTTT. It encodes CSAPFSGEGSATQYF.

The chain combines TRBV2 with TRBJ2-3; D not resolved. V dropped 4 bases and J dropped 2 bases, with 7 bases sitting between them. The germline V gene encodes CDR1 SNHLY and CDR2 FYNNEI. CDR3 size: 13 residues. CDR3 DNA sequence: TGTGCCAGCAGTGGTGACATCACAGATACGCAGTATTTT. This translates into CASSGDITDTQYF.